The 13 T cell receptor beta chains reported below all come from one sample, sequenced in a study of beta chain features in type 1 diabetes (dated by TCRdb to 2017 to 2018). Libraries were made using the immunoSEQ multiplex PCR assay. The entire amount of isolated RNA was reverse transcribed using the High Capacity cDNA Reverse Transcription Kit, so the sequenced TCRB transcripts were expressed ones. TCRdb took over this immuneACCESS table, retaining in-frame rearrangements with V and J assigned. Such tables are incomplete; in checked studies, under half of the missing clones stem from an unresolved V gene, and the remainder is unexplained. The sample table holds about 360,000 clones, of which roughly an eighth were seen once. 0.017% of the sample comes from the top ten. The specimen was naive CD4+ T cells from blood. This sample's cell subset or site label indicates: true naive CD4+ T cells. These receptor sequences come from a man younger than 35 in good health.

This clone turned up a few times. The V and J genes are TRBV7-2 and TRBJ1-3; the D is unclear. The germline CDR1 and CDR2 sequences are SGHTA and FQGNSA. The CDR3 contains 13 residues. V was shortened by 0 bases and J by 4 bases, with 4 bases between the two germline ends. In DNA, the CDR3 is TGTGCCAGCAGCTTAGCGGAGGGAAACACCATATATTTT. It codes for CASSLAEGNTIYF.

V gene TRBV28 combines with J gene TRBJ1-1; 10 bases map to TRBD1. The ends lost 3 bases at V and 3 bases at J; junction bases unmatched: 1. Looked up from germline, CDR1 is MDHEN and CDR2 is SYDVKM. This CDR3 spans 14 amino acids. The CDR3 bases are TGTGCCAGCAGTTTGGGACAGGGGTACACTGAAGCTTTCTTT. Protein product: CASSLGQGYTEAFF.

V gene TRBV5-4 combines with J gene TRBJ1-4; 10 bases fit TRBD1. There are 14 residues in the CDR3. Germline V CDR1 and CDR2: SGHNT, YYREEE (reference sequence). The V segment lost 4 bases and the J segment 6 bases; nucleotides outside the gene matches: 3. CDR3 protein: CASSPGTGDEKLFF. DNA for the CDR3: TGTGCCAGCAGCCCCGGGACAGGGGATGAAAAACTGTTTTTT.

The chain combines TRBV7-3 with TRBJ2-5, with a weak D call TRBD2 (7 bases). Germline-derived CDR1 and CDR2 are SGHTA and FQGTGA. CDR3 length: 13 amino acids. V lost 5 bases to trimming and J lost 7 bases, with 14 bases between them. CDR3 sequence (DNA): TGTGCCAGCAGCCCAGGGGAGGGGGGGACCCAGTACTTC. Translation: CASSPGEGGTQYF.

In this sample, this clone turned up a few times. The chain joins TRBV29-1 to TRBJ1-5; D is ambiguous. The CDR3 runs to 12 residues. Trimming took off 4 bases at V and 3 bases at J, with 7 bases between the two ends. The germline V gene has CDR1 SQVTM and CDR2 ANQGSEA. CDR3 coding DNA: TGCAGCGTTGGCAGGAACAATCAGCCCCAGCATTTT. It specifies CSVGRNNQPQHF.

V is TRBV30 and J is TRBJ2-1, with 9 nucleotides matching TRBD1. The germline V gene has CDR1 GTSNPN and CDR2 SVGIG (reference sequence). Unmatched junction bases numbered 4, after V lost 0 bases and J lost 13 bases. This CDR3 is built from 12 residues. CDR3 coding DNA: TGTGCCTGGAGTGTACGGGACAGGGCACAGTTCTTC. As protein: CAWSVRDRAQFF. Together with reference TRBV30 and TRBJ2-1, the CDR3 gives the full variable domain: SQTIHQWPATLVQPVGSPLSLECTVEGTSNPNLYWYRQAAGRGLQLLFYSVGIGQISSEVPQNLSASRPQDRQFILSSKKLLLSDSGFYLCAWSVRDRAQFFGPGTRLTVL.

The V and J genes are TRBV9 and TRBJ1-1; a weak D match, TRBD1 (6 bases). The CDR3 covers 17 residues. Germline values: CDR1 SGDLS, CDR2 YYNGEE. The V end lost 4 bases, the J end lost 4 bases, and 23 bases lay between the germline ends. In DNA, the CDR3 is TGTGCCAGCAGCCGTTCCTGGGGGACACGGGGCGGCACTGAAGCTTTCTTT. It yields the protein CASSRSWGTRGGTEAFF.

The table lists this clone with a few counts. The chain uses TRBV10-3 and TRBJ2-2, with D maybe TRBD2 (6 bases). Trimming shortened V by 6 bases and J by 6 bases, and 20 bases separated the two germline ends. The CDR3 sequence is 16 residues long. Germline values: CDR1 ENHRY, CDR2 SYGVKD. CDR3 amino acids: CAIRRTTSVPPGELFF. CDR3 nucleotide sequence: TGTGCCATCAGGAGGACTACTTCAGTTCCCCCCGGGGAGCTGTTTTTT.

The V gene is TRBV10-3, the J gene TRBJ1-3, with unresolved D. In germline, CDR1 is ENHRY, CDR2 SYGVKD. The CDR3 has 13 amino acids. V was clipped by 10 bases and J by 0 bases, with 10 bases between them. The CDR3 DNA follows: TGTGCCACCAAGCAGGTCTCTGGAAACACCATATATTTT. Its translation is CATKQVSGNTIYF.

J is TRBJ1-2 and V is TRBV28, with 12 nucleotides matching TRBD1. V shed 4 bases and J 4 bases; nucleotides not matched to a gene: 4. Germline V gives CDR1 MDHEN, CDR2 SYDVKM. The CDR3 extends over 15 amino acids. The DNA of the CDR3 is TGTGCCAGCAGTTCTGGGACAGGGGGCGCCTATGGCTACACCTTC. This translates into CASSSGTGGAYGYTF.

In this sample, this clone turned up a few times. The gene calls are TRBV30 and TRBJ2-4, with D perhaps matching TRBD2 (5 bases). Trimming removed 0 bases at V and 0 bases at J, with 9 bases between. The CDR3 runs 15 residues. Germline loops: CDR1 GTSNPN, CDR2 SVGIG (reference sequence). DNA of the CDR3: TGTGCCTGGAGTGTGGGCGGACTAGCCAAAAACATTCAGTACTTC. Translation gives CAWSVGGLAKNIQYF. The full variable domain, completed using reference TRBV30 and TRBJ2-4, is SQTIHQWPATLVQPVGSPLSLECTVEGTSNPNLYWYRQAAGRGLQLLFYSVGIGQISSEVPQNLSASRPQDRQFILSSKKLLLSDSGFYLCAWSVGGLAKNIQYFGAGTRLSVL.

In DNA form, the CDR3 reads TGTGCCAGCAGTTACCCGGGGGGGGACGAGCAGTACTTC. Protein sequence: CASSYPGGDEQYF. The chain couples TRBV6-6 to TRBJ2-7; 8 positions agree with TRBD2. The J segment lost 5 bases and the V segment lost 2 bases, leaving 2 bases of the junction unmatched. CDR1 is MNHNY, CDR2 SVGAGI, per germline (reference sequence). This CDR3 is 13 amino acids long.

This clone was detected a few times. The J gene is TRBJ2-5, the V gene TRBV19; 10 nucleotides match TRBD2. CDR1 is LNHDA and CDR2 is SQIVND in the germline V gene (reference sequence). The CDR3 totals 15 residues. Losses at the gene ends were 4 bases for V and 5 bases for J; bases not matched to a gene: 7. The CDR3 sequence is CASSSQRGGPETQYF. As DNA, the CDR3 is TGTGCCAGTAGTAGCCAGCGGGGGGGCCCGGAGACCCAGTACTTC.